Shown below are 28 T cell receptor beta chains from a single sample sequenced in a study of blood T cell repertoires in COVID-19. The assay was immunoSEQ multiplex PCR, and TCRdb's table has in-frame clones only and misses some. The profile covers approximately 140,000 clones, with 88% appearing a single time and about 2% taken by the ten largest. Sample: peripheral blood. These receptors were obtained from an older man with active COVID-19.

The chain has TRBV12-3 or TRBV12-4 and TRBJ2-7, with D perhaps TRBD1 (5 bases). The CDR3 extends over 13 amino acids. Trimming pared 1 base from V and 2 bases from J, leaving 6 bases between. The CDR3 sequence is CASSLGGPYEQYF. The DNA for the CDR3 is TGTGCCAGCAGTTTAGGGGGCCCCTACGAGCAGTACTTC.

CDR3 amino acids: CASSLGWELGNQPQHF. CDR3 nucleotides: TGTGCCAGCAGCTTGGGCTGGGAGTTGGGCAATCAGCCCCAGCATTTT. J is TRBJ1-5 and V is TRBV5-5; D ambiguous. The V end was cut by 0 bases, the J end by 2 bases, with 12 bases between. This CDR3 contains 16 residues. Looked up from germline, CDR1 is SGHKS and CDR2 is YYEKEE (reference sequence). The variable domain in full, completed from reference TRBV5-5 and TRBJ1-5, reads DAGVTQSPTHLIKTRGQQVTLRCSPISGHKSVSWYQQVLGQGPQFIFQYYEKEERGRGNFPDRFSARQFPNYSSELNVNALLLGDSALYLCASSLGWELGNQPQHFGDGTRLSIL.

The chain couples TRBV2 to TRBJ1-5; D is unresolved. The germline V gene has CDR1 SNHLY and CDR2 FYNNEI. Trimming shortened V by 11 bases and J by 4 bases, and 15 bases separated the two germline ends. The CDR3 consists of 13 residues. This chain's CDR3 is CAGKVGRNQPQHF. As DNA, the CDR3 is TGTGCCGGCAAGGTAGGGAGGAATCAGCCCCAGCATTTT.

The V and J genes are TRBV18 and TRBJ1-4; D possibly corresponds to TRBD1 (5 bases). The CDR3 is 13 residues long. Germline CDR1 and CDR2: KGHSH and LQKENI. Trimming took off 2 bases at V and 8 bases at J, with 9 bases between the two ends. The CDR3: CASSPESGEKLFF. Written as DNA, the CDR3 is TGTGCCAGCTCACCAGAGTCAGGGGAAAAACTGTTTTTT.

The CDR3 DNA is TGTGCCAGCAGCGTTCAGGGGGCGTTTGGAGCTTTCTTT. Translating it yields CASSVQGAFGAFF. The chain is built from TRBV2 and TRBJ1-1; 8 nucleotides agree with TRBD1. The length of the CDR3 is 13 residues. The V segment lost 6 bases and the J segment 10 bases; nucleotides outside the gene matches: 10. Germline V lookup: CDR1 SNHLY, CDR2 FYNNEI.

This CDR3 is CASSLYKGDYGYTF. CDR3 bases: TGTGCCAGCAGTTTGTACAAGGGGGACTATGGCTACACCTTC. The J gene is TRBJ1-2, the V gene TRBV27; D may be TRBD1 (6 bases). V lost 3 bases and J 3 bases, leaving 11 bases between the germline ends. CDR3 length equals 14 residues. CDR1 is MNHEY, CDR2 SMNVEV, per germline (reference sequence).

The J gene is TRBJ1-5, the V gene TRBV12-3 or TRBV12-4; 10 bases are a match to TRBD1. This CDR3 has 13 amino acids. Unmatched junction bases numbered 1, after V lost 6 bases and J lost 5 bases. The CDR3 nucleotides are TGTGCCAGCAGAGGGACAGGGGATCAGCCCCAGCATTTT. This codes for CASRGTGDQPQHF.

The chain links TRBV27 to TRBJ2-3, with 9 positions matching TRBD1. The CDR3 sequence is 14 residues long. Losses at the gene ends were 3 bases for V and 4 bases for J; bases not matched to a gene: 2. Germline CDR1 MNHEY, CDR2 SMNVEV (reference sequence). CDR3 protein: CASSLRQGADTQYF. CDR3 coding DNA: TGTGCCAGCAGTTTGCGACAGGGGGCAGATACGCAGTATTTT.

The gene calls are TRBV28 and TRBJ2-7; 7 bases fit TRBD1. Germline CDR1 is MDHEN and CDR2 is SYDVKM. The CDR3 has 15 amino acids. After removal of 4 bases from V and 12 bases from J, the junction contained 18 bases not matched to a gene. Written as DNA, the CDR3 is TGTGCCAGCAGTTCCGAGGGGCAGGGGGTCCATACACGGTACTTC. Protein sequence: CASSSEGQGVHTRYF.

The chain employs TRBV19 and TRBJ1-3; TRBD1 aligns across 7 bases. Germline CDR1 is LNHDA and CDR2 is SQIVND (reference sequence). J lost 0 bases, V lost 9 bases, and 11 bases had no gene match. This CDR3 is built from 16 residues. In nucleotides, the CDR3 is TGTGCCAGCTCCAGGGGACAGACTCTCTCTGGAAACACCATATATTTT. This sequence encodes CASSRGQTLSGNTIYF. The whole variable domain, filled in from reference TRBV19 and TRBJ1-3, reads DGGITQSPKYLFRKEGQNVTLSCEQNLNHDAMYWYRQDPGQGLRLIYYSQIVNDFQKGDIAEGYSVSREKKESFPLTVTSAQKNPTAFYLCASSRGQTLSGNTIYFGEGSWLTVV.

The rearrangement links TRBV7-2 to TRBJ2-3, with 9 nucleotides matching TRBD2. The V segment lost 1 base and the J segment 1 base; nucleotides outside the gene matches: 6. CDR3 length equals 17 residues. In germline, CDR1 is SGHTA, CDR2 FQGNSA. The CDR3 bases are TGTGCCAGCAGCTTAGGCGCGAGGACTAGCGGCACAGATACGCAGTATTTT. Protein sequence: CASSLGARTSGTDTQYF.

This clone was seen once. The CDR3, as DNA: TGTGCCAGCAGCCAGAGGGGCGGGAGGGGAGAGACCCAGTACTTC. Protein product: CASSQRGGRGETQYF. The gene calls are TRBV3-1 (or the pseudogene TRBV3-2) and TRBJ2-5, with 9 bases that match TRBD2. The CDR3 contains 15 residues. Germline V CDR1 and CDR2: LGHDT, YNNKEL (reference sequence). The V and J ends lost 3 bases and 4 bases, in that order; junction bases with no gene match: 6.

J is TRBJ1-5 and V is TRBV5-5; D might be TRBD1 (5 bases). The CDR3 sequence is 17 residues long. The germline V and J ends were trimmed by 1 base and 0 bases, with 14 bases remaining between them. Germline V CDR1 and CDR2: SGHKS, YYEKEE (reference sequence). The DNA of the CDR3 is TGTGCCAGCAGCTTGTGGGGCCGGCAAAATAGCAATCAGCCCCAGCATTTT. This encodes CASSLWGRQNSNQPQHF.

This chain uses TRBV5-4 with TRBJ2-7, with 10 bases identical to TRBD1. The CDR3 is 15 amino acids. V shed 4 bases, J shed 4 bases, and the junction held 8 bases outside the gene matches. Germline V lookup: CDR1 SGHNT, CDR2 YYREEE (reference sequence). The CDR3: CASSRPGTGEYEQYF. As DNA, the CDR3 is TGTGCCAGCAGCAGGCCCGGGACAGGGGAGTACGAGCAGTACTTC.

Details on this clone: With only one base between it and a far larger clone, this is likely a read error. The chain carries TRBV14 and TRBJ1-5; TRBD1 matches at 8 bases. The CDR3 totals 13 residues. The V gene end was trimmed by 4 bases and the J gene end by 5 bases; junction bases not matched to a gene: 1. From germline, CDR1 is SGHDN and CDR2 FVKESK. The CDR3 reads CASSLTGDQPQHF. The DNA for the CDR3 is TGTGCCAGCAGCCTGACAGGGGATCAGCCCCAGCATTTT.

V usage is TRBV3-1 (or the pseudogene TRBV3-2) and J usage is TRBJ2-7, with 7 nucleotides matching TRBD2. CDR1 LGHDT and CDR2 YNNKEL come from the germline V gene (reference sequence). The CDR3 is 14 residues long. After removal of 6 bases from V and 2 bases from J, the junction contained 7 bases not matched to a gene. DNA for the CDR3: TGTGCCAGCAGGAACAGCGGGATAGCCTACGAGCAGTACTTC. Translation: CASRNSGIAYEQYF.

The CDR3 region is CASSPDRVGTEAFF. Here the CDR3 DNA reads TGTGCCAGCTCACCGGACAGGGTGGGCACTGAAGCTTTCTTT. The gene calls are TRBV18 and TRBJ1-1, with TRBD1 matching over 8 bases. The germline V gene encodes CDR1 KGHSH and CDR2 LQKENI. V was pared by 3 bases and J by 4 bases, with 4 bases of the junction left unmatched. This CDR3 has 14 residues.

The chain is built from TRBV4-3 and TRBJ2-5; 9 nucleotides align to TRBD2. The CDR3 covers 17 residues. The germline gives CDR1 LGHNA, CDR2 YSLEER. The V and J ends lost 0 bases and 5 bases, in that order; junction bases with no gene match: 10. The CDR3 region has the DNA TGCGCCAGCAGCCAAGATAAGGCGGGAGGGCCGGGGGAGACCCAGTACTTC. This translates into CASSQDKAGGPGETQYF.

This clone was recorded only once. The J gene is TRBJ2-1, the V gene TRBV11-2, with 7 bases fitting TRBD2. This CDR3 is 15 amino acids long. Germline CDR1 and CDR2: SGHAT and FQNNGV. With V trimmed by 8 bases and J by 0 bases, 7 bases remained unmatched. The CDR3 bases are TGTGCCAGCCTCGGGGGGACGAGCTCCTACAATGAGCAGTTCTTC. Translated: CASLGGTSSYNEQFF.

This clone was seen a few times. The chain employs TRBV2 and TRBJ1-3; TRBD1 matches 8 bases. CDR3 length: 15 amino acids. Trimming removed 5 bases from V and 0 bases from J; junction bases left unmatched: 3. Germline-derived CDR1 and CDR2 are SNHLY and FYNNEI. The DNA of the CDR3 is TGTGCCAGCAGTACTGGACAGGGCTCTGGAAACACCATATATTTT. This encodes CASSTGQGSGNTIYF.

V is TRBV27 and J is TRBJ2-7; 9 bases agree with TRBD1. With V trimmed by 11 bases and J by 2 bases, 4 bases remained unmatched. CDR1 and CDR2 (germline): MNHEY, SMNVEV (reference sequence). The CDR3 has 12 residues. The CDR3 DNA reads TGTGCCGGGGACAGGGCCCCCTACGAGCAGTACTTC. The encoded protein is CAGDRAPYEQYF.

The chain has TRBV6-4 and TRBJ2-1; possible D gene TRBD2, 7 bases. The CDR3 has 15 residues. V gave up 10 bases and J gave up 9 bases, with 25 bases separating them. Germline-derived CDR1 and CDR2 are MRHNA and SNTAGT. The CDR3 DNA reads TGTGCCACCATCGGGGGGCGGGATATAACAACTGAGCAGTTCTTC. Translation: CATIGGRDITTEQFF.

As DNA, the CDR3 is TGTGCCAGCACCACCGACAGGGACTACGAGCAGTACTTC. Translating gives CASTTDRDYEQYF. V usage is TRBV28 and J usage is TRBJ2-7; 7 bases agree with TRBD1. This CDR3 contains 13 residues. The trim removed 7 bases at V and 3 bases at J, leaving 6 bases unmatched. Per the germline V gene, CDR1 is MDHEN and CDR2 is SYDVKM.

The J gene is TRBJ2-1, the V gene TRBV7-3, with 11 bases fitting TRBD2. Per germline, CDR1 SGHTA and CDR2 FQGTGA. V lost 5 bases and J lost 4; bases outside the gene matches: 4. The CDR3 covers 15 residues. Here the CDR3 reads CASSPTSGKYNEQFF. The CDR3 DNA is TGTGCCAGCAGCCCGACTAGCGGGAAGTACAATGAGCAGTTCTTC.

The rearrangement joins TRBV29-1 to TRBJ2-1, with D tentatively TRBD2 (7 bases). The CDR3 has 15 residues. V was cut by 1 base and J by 0 bases, with 10 bases left in between. CDR1 and CDR2 from the germline V gene are SQVTM and ANQGSEA. DNA of the CDR3: TGCAGCGTTGAAGGGGGGGGACACTCCTACAATGAGCAGTTCTTC. Protein sequence: CSVEGGGHSYNEQFF.

The chain employs TRBV6-5 and TRBJ1-1, with D perhaps matching TRBD1 (5 bases). Per the germline V gene, CDR1 is MNHEY and CDR2 is SVGAGI. V shed 8 bases and J shed 1 base, with 14 bases lying between them. This CDR3 is 14 amino acids long. The CDR3 here is CASGPDSRNTEAFF. CDR3 nucleotide sequence: TGTGCCAGCGGCCCCGACAGCAGGAACACTGAAGCTTTCTTT.

The chain is built from TRBV7-2 and TRBJ1-3; 7 nucleotides match TRBD1. V lost 6 bases, J lost 4 bases, and 9 bases stayed unmatched. CDR3 length equals 15 residues. CDR1 and CDR2 from the germline V gene are SGHTA and FQGNSA. The CDR3 coding sequence is TGTGCCAGCAGTTTCGACAGGGTCGTCGGAAACACCATATATTTT. This sequence encodes CASSFDRVVGNTIYF.

The chain employs TRBV27 and TRBJ2-7; 8 bases are shared with TRBD1. Germline CDR1 reads MNHEY; CDR2 reads SMNVEV (reference sequence). V shed 2 bases, J shed 2 bases, and the junction held 5 bases outside the gene matches. The CDR3 contains 15 residues. CDR3 sequence: CASSLQGASTYEQYF. CDR3 coding DNA: TGTGCCAGCAGTTTACAGGGGGCCTCCACCTACGAGCAGTACTTC.